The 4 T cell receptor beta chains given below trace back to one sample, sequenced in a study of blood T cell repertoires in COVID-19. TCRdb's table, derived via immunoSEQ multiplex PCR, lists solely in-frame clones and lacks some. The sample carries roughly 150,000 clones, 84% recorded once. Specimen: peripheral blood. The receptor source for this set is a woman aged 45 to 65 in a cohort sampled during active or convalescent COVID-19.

The CDR3 spells CASSLDRDRGPEAFF. CDR3 nucleotides: TGTGCCAGTAGTCTCGACCGGGACAGGGGGCCTGAAGCTTTCTTT. The rearrangement uses TRBV19 and TRBJ1-1; 12 bases agree with TRBD1. This CDR3 contains 15 residues. With 5 bases clipped from V and 6 bases from J, the junction kept 7 bases outside the gene matches. From germline, CDR1 is LNHDA and CDR2 SQIVND (reference sequence).

As DNA, the CDR3 is TGTGCCAGTAGTCCCATGGACACGTTAGCCAAAAACATTCAGTACTTC. Translation gives CASSPMDTLAKNIQYF. The rearrangement joins TRBV19 to TRBJ2-4; D possibly corresponds to TRBD1 (5 bases). Deletions cut 5 bases from V and 0 bases from J, with 14 bases between. The CDR3 length is 16 residues. Germline V gene data show CDR1 as LNHDA and CDR2 as SQIVND (reference sequence).

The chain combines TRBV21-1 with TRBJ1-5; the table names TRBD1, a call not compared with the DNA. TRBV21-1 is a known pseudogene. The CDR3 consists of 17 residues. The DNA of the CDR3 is TGTGCCAGCAGCAAGAGATCTGACAGGGAAAGCAATCAGCCCCAGCATTTT. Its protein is CASSKRSDRESNQPQHF.

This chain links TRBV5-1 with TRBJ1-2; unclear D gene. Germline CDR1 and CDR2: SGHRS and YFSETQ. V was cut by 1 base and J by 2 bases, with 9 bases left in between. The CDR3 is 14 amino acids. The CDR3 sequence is CASSLYEVNYGYTF. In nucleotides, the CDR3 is TGCGCCAGCAGCTTGTACGAGGTAAACTATGGCTACACCTTC.